These T cell receptor beta chains were read from a single sample in a study of OX40 agonist ivuxolimab in advanced cancers. The data were produced by immunoSEQ multiplex PCR, yet TCRdb's version contains in-frame clones alone and is incomplete. The sample consists of 14,000 or so clones, approximately 80% of them appearing once. This specimen consisted of CD4+ or CD8+ T cells sorted from blood, obtained in a trial of the OX40 agonist ivuxolimab. The receptors here all came from an adult with an advanced solid tumor such as melanoma, head and neck, liver or kidney cancer. Each CDR3 is given with its conserved first and last residue. D genes are given only for firm matches. Some rows mark clone size as missing; the rest say once, few, many or name a class of expanded clone.

d_call: .
clone_size: once
j_call: TRBJ2-7
v_call: TRBV7-9
cdr3_aa: CASSEDSSYEQYF
cdr3_nt: TGTGCCAGCAGCGAGGACAGTTCCTACGAGCAGTACTTC

d_call: .
clone_size: .
j_call: TRBJ2-2
v_call: TRBV29-1
cdr3_aa: CSVERQDTGELFF
cdr3_nt: TGCAGCGTTGAACGGCAAGACACCGGGGAGCTGTTTTTT

d_call: .
clone_size: .
j_call: TRBJ1-3
v_call: TRBV6-5
cdr3_aa: CASTRVTGNTIYF
cdr3_nt: TGTGCCAGCACCCGGGTTACTGGAAACACCATATATTTT

d_call: .
clone_size: .
j_call: TRBJ1-2
v_call: TRBV28
cdr3_aa: CASIPRGNYGYTF
cdr3_nt: TGTGCCAGCATCCCAAGGGGAAACTATGGCTACACCTTC

d_call: .
clone_size: .
j_call: TRBJ2-7
v_call: TRBV5-4
cdr3_aa: CASRDSTAVYEQYF
cdr3_nt: TGTGCCAGCAGAGATTCGACAGCCGTCTACGAGCAGTACTTC

d_call: .
clone_size: .
j_call: TRBJ2-7
v_call: TRBV5-5
cdr3_aa: CASSLAGSYEQYF
cdr3_nt: TGTGCCAGCAGCTTGGCCGGTTCCTACGAGCAGTACTTC

d_call: .
clone_size: .
j_call: TRBJ2-7
v_call: TRBV7-2
cdr3_aa: CASSPMGNMGYEQYF
cdr3_nt: TGTGCCAGCAGCCCCATGGGGAACATGGGCTACGAGCAGTACTTC

d_call: .
clone_size: .
j_call: TRBJ2-7
v_call: TRBV2
cdr3_aa: CASSEAPGSYEQYF
cdr3_nt: TGTGCCAGCAGTGAAGCCCCAGGGAGCTACGAGCAGTACTTC

d_call: .
clone_size: .
j_call: TRBJ2-4
v_call: TRBV9
cdr3_aa: CASSEPLNIQYF
cdr3_nt: TGTGCCAGCAGCGAACCCCTAAACATTCAGTACTTC

d_call: .
clone_size: .
j_call: TRBJ2-2
v_call: TRBV10-3
cdr3_aa: CAISETRQEPNTGELFF
cdr3_nt: TGTGCCATCAGTGAGACCCGACAGGAACCGAACACCGGGGAGCTGTTTTTT

d_call: TRBD1
clone_size: few
j_call: TRBJ2-3
v_call: TRBV7-9
cdr3_aa: CASSDEETPGQGSADTQYF
cdr3_nt: TGTGCCAGCAGCGATGAAGAGACCCCGGGACAGGGCTCCGCAGATACGCAGTATTTT

d_call: .
clone_size: .
j_call: TRBJ2-7
v_call: TRBV28
cdr3_aa: CASSLEFGRTYEQYF
cdr3_nt: TGTGCCAGCAGTTTGGAGTTTGGCAGGACCTACGAGCAGTACTTC

d_call: .
clone_size: few
j_call: TRBJ1-3
v_call: TRBV9
cdr3_aa: CASSVGPALTSGNTIYF
cdr3_nt: TGTGCCAGCAGCGTAGGACCGGCACTAACCTCTGGAAACACCATATATTTT

d_call: .
clone_size: few
j_call: TRBJ1-3
v_call: TRBV7-3
cdr3_aa: CASSLSGGYGNTIYF
cdr3_nt: TGTGCCAGCAGCTTAAGTGGAGGTTATGGAAACACCATATATTTT

d_call: TRBD2
clone_size: .
j_call: TRBJ2-7
v_call: TRBV6-6
cdr3_aa: CASTPSGGASYEQYF
cdr3_nt: TGTGCCAGCACCCCGAGCGGGGGGGCGTCCTACGAGCAGTACTTC

d_call: .
clone_size: .
j_call: TRBJ2-7
v_call: TRBV7-9
cdr3_aa: CASSPSGRSYEQYF
cdr3_nt: TGTGCCAGCAGCCCGAGTGGGCGCTCCTACGAGCAGTACTTC

d_call: TRBD2
clone_size: .
j_call: TRBJ2-1
v_call: TRBV7-3
cdr3_aa: CASKPGGYNEQFF
cdr3_nt: TGTGCCAGCAAACCGGGAGGGTACAATGAGCAGTTCTTC

d_call: .
clone_size: .
j_call: TRBJ1-1
v_call: TRBV7-9
cdr3_aa: CASSSSIQGLYTEAFF
cdr3_nt: TGTGCCAGCAGCTCCAGCATCCAGGGATTGTACACTGAAGCTTTCTTT

d_call: .
clone_size: .
j_call: TRBJ1-5
v_call: TRBV28
cdr3_aa: CASSLLSNQPQHF
cdr3_nt: TGTGCCAGCAGCCTTTTAAGCAATCAGCCCCAGCATTTT

d_call: TRBD1
clone_size: few
j_call: TRBJ2-7
v_call: TRBV9
cdr3_aa: CASSGGQGYEQYF
cdr3_nt: TGTGCCAGCAGCGGGGGACAGGGGTACGAGCAGTACTTC

d_call: .
clone_size: .
j_call: TRBJ2-1
v_call: TRBV19
cdr3_aa: CASSILGGLSYNEQFF
cdr3_nt: TGTGCCAGTAGTATTTTGGGGGGCCTCTCCTACAATGAGCAGTTCTTC

d_call: TRBD2
clone_size: .
j_call: TRBJ2-7
v_call: TRBV6-6
cdr3_aa: CASSLVSSGRNHEQYF
cdr3_nt: TGTGCCAGCAGTTTAGTTTCCAGCGGGAGGAACCACGAGCAGTACTTC

d_call: .
clone_size: .
j_call: TRBJ2-6
v_call: TRBV5-1
cdr3_aa: CASTHSGANVLTF
cdr3_nt: TGCGCCAGCACCCACTCTGGGGCCAACGTCCTGACTTTC

d_call: TRBD1
clone_size: once
j_call: TRBJ2-1
v_call: TRBV2
cdr3_aa: CASKPGTGGFNEQFF
cdr3_nt: TGTGCCAGTAAGCCCGGGACAGGGGGCTTCAATGAGCAGTTCTTC

d_call: TRBD2
clone_size: medium-sized
j_call: TRBJ2-1
v_call: TRBV27
cdr3_aa: CATLAASGKQFF
cdr3_nt: TGTGCCACACTGGCCGCTAGCGGGAAGCAGTTCTTC

d_call: .
clone_size: .
j_call: TRBJ1-2
v_call: TRBV28
cdr3_aa: CASSFRGSFYGYTF
cdr3_nt: TGTGCCAGCAGTTTCAGGGGATCCTTCTATGGCTACACCTTC

d_call: .
clone_size: few
j_call: TRBJ1-4
v_call: TRBV5-6
cdr3_aa: CASSSPGITNEKLFF
cdr3_nt: TGTGCCAGCAGCTCCCCCGGGATAACTAATGAAAAACTGTTTTTT

d_call: .
clone_size: .
j_call: TRBJ2-6
v_call: TRBV4-3
cdr3_aa: CASSQEERGSGANVLTF
cdr3_nt: TGCGCCAGCAGCCAAGAAGAGAGAGGGTCTGGGGCCAACGTCCTGACTTTC

d_call: TRBD2
clone_size: .
j_call: TRBJ2-5
v_call: TRBV7-8
cdr3_aa: CASSPRTSGRRSETQYF
cdr3_nt: TGTGCCAGCAGCCCCAGGACTAGCGGGAGAAGGAGCGAGACCCAGTACTTC

d_call: TRBD1
clone_size: .
j_call: TRBJ2-1
v_call: TRBV10-3
cdr3_aa: CAISRTGTEYNEQFF
cdr3_nt: TGTGCCATCAGTCGGACAGGGACCGAATACAATGAGCAGTTCTTC

d_call: .
clone_size: .
j_call: TRBJ2-5
v_call: TRBV27
cdr3_aa: CASTLAAGGLETQYF
cdr3_nt: TGTGCCAGCACCCTAGCGGCAGGGGGCTTGGAGACCCAGTACTTC

d_call: .
clone_size: .
j_call: TRBJ2-7
v_call: TRBV19
cdr3_aa: CASSIGADSYEQYF
cdr3_nt: TGTGCCAGTAGTATAGGAGCAGATTCCTACGAGCAGTACTTC

d_call: .
clone_size: .
j_call: TRBJ2-3
v_call: TRBV5-6
cdr3_aa: CASSSGNTDTQYF
cdr3_nt: TGTGCCAGCAGCTCCGGGAACACAGATACGCAGTATTTT

d_call: .
clone_size: .
j_call: TRBJ2-7
v_call: TRBV4-2
cdr3_aa: CASSQGTNSYEQYF
cdr3_nt: TGTGCCAGCAGCCAAGGGACTAACTCCTACGAGCAGTACTTC

d_call: .
clone_size: .
j_call: TRBJ2-1
v_call: TRBV7-6
cdr3_aa: CASSSGTSGSYNEQFF
cdr3_nt: TGTGCCAGCAGCTCAGGGACTTCCGGCTCCTACAATGAGCAGTTCTTC

d_call: .
clone_size: .
j_call: TRBJ1-1
v_call: TRBV28
cdr3_aa: CASSTPDTAYTEAFF
cdr3_nt: TGTGCCAGCAGTACCCCGGACACTGCGTACACTGAAGCTTTCTTT

d_call: .
clone_size: .
j_call: TRBJ2-7
v_call: TRBV30
cdr3_aa: CAWSPRGDYEQYF
cdr3_nt: TGTGCCTGGAGCCCGAGGGGGGACTACGAGCAGTACTTC

d_call: TRBD1
clone_size: .
j_call: TRBJ2-3
v_call: TRBV27
cdr3_aa: CASSLIGTGVSSDTQYF
cdr3_nt: TGTGCCAGCAGTTTAATTGGGACAGGGGTCTCTTCAGATACGCAGTATTTT

d_call: TRBD1
clone_size: .
j_call: TRBJ2-1
v_call: TRBV15
cdr3_aa: CATSRGQGANEQFF
cdr3_nt: TGTGCCACCAGCAGAGGGCAGGGGGCCAATGAGCAGTTCTTC

d_call: .
clone_size: .
j_call: TRBJ2-5
v_call: TRBV6-5
cdr3_aa: CASSYSRQAPLETQYF
cdr3_nt: TGTGCCAGCAGTTACTCGAGGCAGGCCCCCTTAGAGACCCAGTACTTC

d_call: TRBD2
clone_size: .
j_call: TRBJ2-1
v_call: TRBV9
cdr3_aa: CASSVGGRGNEQFF
cdr3_nt: TGTGCCAGCAGCGTAGGAGGGAGGGGTAATGAGCAGTTCTTC

d_call: TRBD2
clone_size: .
j_call: TRBJ2-1
v_call: TRBV6-6
cdr3_aa: CASSSFGGGSYNEQFF
cdr3_nt: TGTGCCAGCAGTTCCTTTGGCGGGGGCTCCTACAATGAGCAGTTCTTC

d_call: .
clone_size: .
j_call: TRBJ2-1
v_call: TRBV7-6
cdr3_aa: CASSPSGGSYNEQFF
cdr3_nt: TGTGCCAGCAGCCCGTCGGGCGGCTCCTACAATGAGCAGTTCTTC

d_call: TRBD2
clone_size: once
j_call: TRBJ2-7
v_call: TRBV30
cdr3_aa: CALSHAGGAGEQYF
cdr3_nt: TGTGCCTTAAGTCATGCGGGAGGGGCAGGGGAGCAGTACTTC

d_call: TRBD1
clone_size: few
j_call: TRBJ2-1
v_call: TRBV9
cdr3_aa: CASSVEGAWNEQFF
cdr3_nt: TGTGCCAGCAGCGTAGAGGGGGCGTGGAATGAGCAGTTCTTC

d_call: .
clone_size: .
j_call: TRBJ1-5
v_call: TRBV11-2
cdr3_aa: CASSLGENNQPQHF
cdr3_nt: TGTGCCAGCAGTTTGGGGGAGAACAATCAGCCCCAGCATTTT

d_call: .
clone_size: .
j_call: TRBJ1-6
v_call: TRBV27
cdr3_aa: CASSLGRRSPLHF
cdr3_nt: TGTGCCAGCAGTTTGGGCAGGCGTTCACCCCTCCACTTT

d_call: .
clone_size: .
j_call: TRBJ1-4
v_call: TRBV30
cdr3_aa: CAWSVGQGLEKLFF
cdr3_nt: TGTGCCTGGAGTGTAGGCCAGGGCCTTGAAAAACTGTTTTTT

d_call: .
clone_size: .
j_call: TRBJ2-1
v_call: TRBV28
cdr3_aa: CASVPAGAYNEQFF
cdr3_nt: TGTGCCAGCGTCCCCGCGGGCGCCTACAATGAGCAGTTCTTC

d_call: .
clone_size: .
j_call: TRBJ2-7
v_call: TRBV7-8
cdr3_aa: CASSLERYSYEQYF
cdr3_nt: TGTGCCAGCAGCTTGGAGCGGTACTCCTACGAGCAGTACTTC

d_call: TRBD2
clone_size: .
j_call: TRBJ2-7
v_call: TRBV28
cdr3_aa: CASSLLTSGSYEQYF
cdr3_nt: TGTGCCAGCAGTTTGTTGACTAGCGGCTCCTACGAGCAGTACTTC

d_call: .
clone_size: .
j_call: TRBJ2-1
v_call: TRBV5-4
cdr3_aa: CASSPRGRNEQFF
cdr3_nt: TGTGCCAGCAGCCCGCGGGGGCGGAATGAGCAGTTCTTC

d_call: .
clone_size: once
j_call: TRBJ2-7
v_call: TRBV7-9
cdr3_aa: CASSQGGEQYF
cdr3_nt: TGTGCCAGCAGCCAGGGTGGCGAGCAGTACTTC

d_call: TRBD2
clone_size: once
j_call: TRBJ2-5
v_call: TRBV4-2
cdr3_aa: CASSQDVGGGGQYF
cdr3_nt: TGTGCCAGCAGCCAAGATGTCGGGGGGGGCGGCCAGTACTTC

d_call: .
clone_size: few
j_call: TRBJ1-2
v_call: TRBV27
cdr3_aa: CASSLSAGAYYGYTF
cdr3_nt: TGTGCCAGCAGTTTATCGGCAGGGGCCTATTATGGCTACACCTTC